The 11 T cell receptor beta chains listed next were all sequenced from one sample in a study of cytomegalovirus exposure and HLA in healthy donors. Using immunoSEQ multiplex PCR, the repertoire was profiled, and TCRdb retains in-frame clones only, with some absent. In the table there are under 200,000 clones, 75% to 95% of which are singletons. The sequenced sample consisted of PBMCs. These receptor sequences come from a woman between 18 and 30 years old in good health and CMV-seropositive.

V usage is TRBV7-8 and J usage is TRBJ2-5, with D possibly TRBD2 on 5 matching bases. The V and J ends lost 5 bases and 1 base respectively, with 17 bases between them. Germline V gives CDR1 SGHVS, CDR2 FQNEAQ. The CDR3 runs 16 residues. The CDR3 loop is CASSNERIGVQETQYF. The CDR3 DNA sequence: TGTGCCAGCAGCAACGAACGTATCGGGGTCCAAGAGACCCAGTACTTC.

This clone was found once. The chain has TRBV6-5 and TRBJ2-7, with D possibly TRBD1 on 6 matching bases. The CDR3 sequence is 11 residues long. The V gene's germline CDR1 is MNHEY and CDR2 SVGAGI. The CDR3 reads CGTTGSYEQYF. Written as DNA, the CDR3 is TGTGGCACCACAGGGTCCTACGAGCAGTACTTC.

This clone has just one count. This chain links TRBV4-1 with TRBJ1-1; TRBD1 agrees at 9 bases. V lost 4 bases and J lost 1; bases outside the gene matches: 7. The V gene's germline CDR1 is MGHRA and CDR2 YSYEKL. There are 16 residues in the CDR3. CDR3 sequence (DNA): TGCGCCAGCAGCCGGGGGACAGGGAACCGGAACACTGAAGCTTTCTTT. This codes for CASSRGTGNRNTEAFF.

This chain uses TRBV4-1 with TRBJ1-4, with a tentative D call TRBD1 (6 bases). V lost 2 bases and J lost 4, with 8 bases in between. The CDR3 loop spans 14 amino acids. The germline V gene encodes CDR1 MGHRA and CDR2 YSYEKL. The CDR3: CASSQTGINEKLFF. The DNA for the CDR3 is TGCGCCAGCAGCCAAACAGGGATTAATGAAAAACTGTTTTTT.

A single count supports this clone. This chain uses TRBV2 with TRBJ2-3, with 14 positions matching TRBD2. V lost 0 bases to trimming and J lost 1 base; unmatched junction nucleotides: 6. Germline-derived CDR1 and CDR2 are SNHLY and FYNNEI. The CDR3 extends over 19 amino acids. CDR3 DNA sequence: TGTGCCAGCAGTGAAGCAGGACTAGCGGGGGGCTTGGGCACAGATACGCAGTATTTT. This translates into CASSEAGLAGGLGTDTQYF. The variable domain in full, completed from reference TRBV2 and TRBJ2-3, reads EPEVTQTPSHQVTQMGQEVILRCVPISNHLYFYWYRQILGQKVEFLVSFYNNEISEKSEIFDDQFSVERPDGSNFTLKIRSTKLEDSAMYFCASSEAGLAGGLGTDTQYFGPGTRLTVL.

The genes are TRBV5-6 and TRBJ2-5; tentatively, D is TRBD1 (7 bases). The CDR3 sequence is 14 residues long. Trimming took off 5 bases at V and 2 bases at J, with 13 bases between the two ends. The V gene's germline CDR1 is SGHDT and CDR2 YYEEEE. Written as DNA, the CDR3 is TGTGCCAGCAGTTCAGGGGGGATTCAAGAGACCCAGTACTTC. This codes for CASSSGGIQETQYF.

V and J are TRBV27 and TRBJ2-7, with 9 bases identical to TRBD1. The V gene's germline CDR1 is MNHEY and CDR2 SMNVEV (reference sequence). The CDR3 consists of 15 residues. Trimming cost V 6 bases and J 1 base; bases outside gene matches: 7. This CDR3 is CASRASGTGSYEQYF. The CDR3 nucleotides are TGTGCCAGCAGGGCCTCCGGGACAGGGTCCTACGAGCAGTACTTC.

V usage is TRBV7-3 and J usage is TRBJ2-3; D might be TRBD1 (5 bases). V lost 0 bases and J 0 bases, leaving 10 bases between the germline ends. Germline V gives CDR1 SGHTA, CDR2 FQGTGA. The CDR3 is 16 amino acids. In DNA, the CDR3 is TGTGCCAGCAGCTTAACAGGGGCGGTTAGCACAGATACGCAGTATTTT. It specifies CASSLTGAVSTDTQYF.

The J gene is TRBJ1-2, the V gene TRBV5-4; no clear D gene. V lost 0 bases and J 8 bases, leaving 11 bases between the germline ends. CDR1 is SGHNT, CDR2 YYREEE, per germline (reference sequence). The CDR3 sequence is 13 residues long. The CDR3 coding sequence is TGTGCCAGCAGCTTGGGCGGGGAAGGAGGCTACACCTTC. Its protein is CASSLGGEGGYTF.

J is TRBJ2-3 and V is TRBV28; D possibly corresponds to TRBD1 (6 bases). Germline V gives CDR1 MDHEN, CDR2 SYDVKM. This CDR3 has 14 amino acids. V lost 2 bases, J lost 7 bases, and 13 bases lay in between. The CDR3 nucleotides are TGTGCCAGCAGTTTAGGGGACACTCGAAATACGCAGTATTTT. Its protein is CASSLGDTRNTQYF.

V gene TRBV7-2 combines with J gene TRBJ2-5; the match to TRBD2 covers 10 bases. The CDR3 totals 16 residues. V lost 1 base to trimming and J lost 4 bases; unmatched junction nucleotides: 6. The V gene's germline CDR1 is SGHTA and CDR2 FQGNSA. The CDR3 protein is CASSLVSGGARETQYF. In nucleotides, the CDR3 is TGTGCCAGCAGCTTAGTCAGCGGGGGGGCCCGAGAGACCCAGTACTTC.